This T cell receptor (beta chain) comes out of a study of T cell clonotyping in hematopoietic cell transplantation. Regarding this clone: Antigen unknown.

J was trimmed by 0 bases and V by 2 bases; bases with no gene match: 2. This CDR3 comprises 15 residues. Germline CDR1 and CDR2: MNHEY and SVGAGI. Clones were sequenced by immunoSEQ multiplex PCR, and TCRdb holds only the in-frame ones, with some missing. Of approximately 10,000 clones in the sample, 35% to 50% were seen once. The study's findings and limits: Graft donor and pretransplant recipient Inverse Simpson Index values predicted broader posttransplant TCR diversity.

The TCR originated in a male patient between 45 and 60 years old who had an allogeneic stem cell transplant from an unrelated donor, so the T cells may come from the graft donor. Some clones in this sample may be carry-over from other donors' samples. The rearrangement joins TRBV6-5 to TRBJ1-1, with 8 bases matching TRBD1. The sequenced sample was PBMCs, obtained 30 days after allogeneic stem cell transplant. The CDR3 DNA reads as TGTGCCAGCAGTTACGACAGGGGAATGAACACTGAAGCTTTCTTT. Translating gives CASSYDRGMNTEAFF.